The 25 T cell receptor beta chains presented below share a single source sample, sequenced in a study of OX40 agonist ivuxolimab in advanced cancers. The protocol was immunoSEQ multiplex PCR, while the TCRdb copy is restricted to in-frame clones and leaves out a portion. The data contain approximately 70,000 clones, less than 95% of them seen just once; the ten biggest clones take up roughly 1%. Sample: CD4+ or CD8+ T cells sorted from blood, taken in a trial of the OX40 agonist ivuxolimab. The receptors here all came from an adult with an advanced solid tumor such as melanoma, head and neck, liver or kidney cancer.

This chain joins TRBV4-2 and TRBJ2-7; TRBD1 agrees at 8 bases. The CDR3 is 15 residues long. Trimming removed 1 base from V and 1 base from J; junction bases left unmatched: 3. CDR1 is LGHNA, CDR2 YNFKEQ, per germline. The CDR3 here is CASSQGQGPSYEQYF. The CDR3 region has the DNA TGTGCCAGCAGCCAAGGACAGGGGCCTTCCTACGAGCAGTACTTC.

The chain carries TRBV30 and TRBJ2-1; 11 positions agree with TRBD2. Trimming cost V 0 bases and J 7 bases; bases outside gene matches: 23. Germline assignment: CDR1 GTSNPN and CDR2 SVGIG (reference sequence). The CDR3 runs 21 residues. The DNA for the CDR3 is TGTGCCTGGAGTGTCCCCTACAGACTAGCGGGACGCTATGACCAGGGGAATGAGCAGTTCTTC. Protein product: CAWSVPYRLAGRYDQGNEQFF.

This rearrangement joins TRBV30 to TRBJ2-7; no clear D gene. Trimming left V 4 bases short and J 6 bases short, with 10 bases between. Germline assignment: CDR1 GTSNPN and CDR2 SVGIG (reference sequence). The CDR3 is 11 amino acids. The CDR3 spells CAWIAQVEQYF. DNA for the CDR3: TGTGCCTGGATCGCGCAGGTCGAGCAGTACTTC.

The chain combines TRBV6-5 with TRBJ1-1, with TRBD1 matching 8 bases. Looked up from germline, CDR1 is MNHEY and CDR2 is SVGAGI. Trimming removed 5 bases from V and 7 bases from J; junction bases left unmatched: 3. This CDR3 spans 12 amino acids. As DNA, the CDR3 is TGTGCCAGCAGTCTAGGACAGGGTGAAGCTTTCTTT. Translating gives CASSLGQGEAFF.

Written as DNA, the CDR3 is TGTGCCAGCAGCCAAGGATCGGGATTGGGAAACACCATATATTTT. It specifies CASSQGSGLGNTIYF. This chain links TRBV14 with TRBJ1-3; D call uncertain. This CDR3 is 15 amino acids long. Germline CDR1 and CDR2: SGHDN and FVKESK. V shed 1 base and J shed 4 bases, with 11 bases lying between them. Full variable domain (remainder filled in from reference TRBV14 and TRBJ1-3): EAGVTQFPSHSVIEKGQTVTLRCDPISGHDNLYWYRRVMGKEIKFLLHFVKESKQDESGMPNNRFLAERTGGTYSTLKVQPAELEDSGVYFCASSQGSGLGNTIYFGEGSWLTVV.

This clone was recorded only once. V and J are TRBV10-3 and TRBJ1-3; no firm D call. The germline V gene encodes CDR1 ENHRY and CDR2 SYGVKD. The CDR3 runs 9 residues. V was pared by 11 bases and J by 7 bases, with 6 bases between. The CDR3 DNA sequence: TGTGCCGGCCATAACACCATATATTTT. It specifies CAGHNTIYF.

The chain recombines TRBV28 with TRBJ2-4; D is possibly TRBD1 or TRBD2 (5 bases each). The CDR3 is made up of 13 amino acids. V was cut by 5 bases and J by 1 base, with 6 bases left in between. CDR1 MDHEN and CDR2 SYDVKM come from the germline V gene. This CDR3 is CASSEGAKNIQYF. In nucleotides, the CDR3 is TGTGCCAGCAGTGAGGGGGCCAAAAACATTCAGTACTTC. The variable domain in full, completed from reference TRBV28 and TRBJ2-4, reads DVKVTQSSRYLVKRTGEKVFLECVQDMDHENMFWYRQDPGLGLRLIYFSYDVKMKEKGDIPEGYSVSREKKERFSLILESASTNQTSMYLCASSEGAKNIQYFGAGTRLSVL.

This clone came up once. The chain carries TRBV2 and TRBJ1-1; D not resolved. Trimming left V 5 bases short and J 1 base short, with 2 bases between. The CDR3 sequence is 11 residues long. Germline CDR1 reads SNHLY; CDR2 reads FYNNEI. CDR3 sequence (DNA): TGTGCCAGCAGTTGGAACACTGAAGCTTTCTTT. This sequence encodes CASSWNTEAFF.

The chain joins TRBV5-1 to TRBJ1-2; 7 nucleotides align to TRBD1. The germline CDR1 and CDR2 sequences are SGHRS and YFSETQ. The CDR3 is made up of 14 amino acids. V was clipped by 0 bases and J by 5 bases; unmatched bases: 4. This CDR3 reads CASSLDAGGYGYTF. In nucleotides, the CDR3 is TGCGCCAGCAGCTTGGACGCAGGGGGATATGGCTACACCTTC.

CDR3 sequence (DNA): TGTGCCAGCAGCTTAGCGGGGTTGGGGGCCCAAGAGACCCAGTACTTC. Its protein product is CASSLAGLGAQETQYF. V gene TRBV7-8 combines with J gene TRBJ2-5, with D maybe TRBD1 (6 bases). The germline V gene has CDR1 SGHVS and CDR2 FQNEAQ. The CDR3 has 16 residues. V was shortened by 0 bases and J by 1 base, with 12 bases between the two germline ends.

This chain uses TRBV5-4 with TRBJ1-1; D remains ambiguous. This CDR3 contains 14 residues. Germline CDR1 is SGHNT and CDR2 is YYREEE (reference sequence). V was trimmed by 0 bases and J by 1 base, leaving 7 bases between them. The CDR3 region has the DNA TGTGCCAGCAGCTTGGGGGGAAGGAACACTGAAGCTTTCTTT. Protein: CASSLGGRNTEAFF.

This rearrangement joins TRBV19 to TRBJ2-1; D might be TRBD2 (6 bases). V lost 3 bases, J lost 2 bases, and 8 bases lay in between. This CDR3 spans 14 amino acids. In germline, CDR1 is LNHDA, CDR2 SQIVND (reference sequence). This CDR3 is CASSMRGPYNEQFF. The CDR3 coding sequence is TGTGCCAGTAGTATGCGGGGACCCTACAATGAGCAGTTCTTC.

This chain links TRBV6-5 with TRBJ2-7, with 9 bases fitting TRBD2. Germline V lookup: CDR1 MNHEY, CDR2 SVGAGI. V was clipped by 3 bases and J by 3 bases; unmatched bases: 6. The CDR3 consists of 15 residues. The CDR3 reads CASSYAPSGDYEQYF. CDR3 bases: TGTGCCAGCAGTTATGCCCCTAGCGGGGACTACGAGCAGTACTTC.

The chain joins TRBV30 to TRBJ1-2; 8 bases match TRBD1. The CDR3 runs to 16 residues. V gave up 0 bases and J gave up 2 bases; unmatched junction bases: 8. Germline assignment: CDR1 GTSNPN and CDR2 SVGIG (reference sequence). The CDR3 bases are TGTGCCTGGAGTGTATTGCGGGACAGGAGAAACTATGGCTACACCTTC. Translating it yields CAWSVLRDRRNYGYTF.

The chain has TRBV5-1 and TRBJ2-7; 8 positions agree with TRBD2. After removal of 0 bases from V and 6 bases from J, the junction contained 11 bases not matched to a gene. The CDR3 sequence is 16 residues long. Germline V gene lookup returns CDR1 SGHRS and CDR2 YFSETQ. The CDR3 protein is CASSLGAVAGFGEQYF. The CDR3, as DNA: TGCGCCAGCAGCTTGGGGGCGGTAGCGGGATTTGGCGAGCAGTACTTC.

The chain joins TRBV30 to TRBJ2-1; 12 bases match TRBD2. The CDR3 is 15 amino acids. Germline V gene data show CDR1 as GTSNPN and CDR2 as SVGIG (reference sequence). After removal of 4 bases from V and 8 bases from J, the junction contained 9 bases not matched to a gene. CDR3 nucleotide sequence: TGTGCCTGGACCCCCGGGACTAGCGGGCGATATGAGCAGTTCTTC. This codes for CAWTPGTSGRYEQFF.

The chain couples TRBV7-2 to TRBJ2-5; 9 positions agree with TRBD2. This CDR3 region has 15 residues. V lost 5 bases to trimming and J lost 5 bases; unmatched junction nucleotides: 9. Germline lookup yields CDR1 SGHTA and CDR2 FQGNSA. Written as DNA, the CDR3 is TGTGCCAGCAGCCTCTTGGGCGGGGGGGCCGAGACCCAGTACTTC. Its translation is CASSLLGGGAETQYF.

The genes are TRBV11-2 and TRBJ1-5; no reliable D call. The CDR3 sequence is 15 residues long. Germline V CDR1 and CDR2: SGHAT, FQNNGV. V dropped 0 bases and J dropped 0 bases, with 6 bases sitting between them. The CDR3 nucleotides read TGTGCCAGCAGCTTAGAAAGGGATAGCAATCAGCCCCAGCATTTT. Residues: CASSLERDSNQPQHF.

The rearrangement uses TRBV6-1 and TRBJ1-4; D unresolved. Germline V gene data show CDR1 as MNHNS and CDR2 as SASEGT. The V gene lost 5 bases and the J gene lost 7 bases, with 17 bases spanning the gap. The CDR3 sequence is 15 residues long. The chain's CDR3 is CASSKGGAGGEKLFF. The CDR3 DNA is TGTGCCAGCAGTAAGGGAGGAGCAGGTGGTGAAAAACTGTTTTTT.

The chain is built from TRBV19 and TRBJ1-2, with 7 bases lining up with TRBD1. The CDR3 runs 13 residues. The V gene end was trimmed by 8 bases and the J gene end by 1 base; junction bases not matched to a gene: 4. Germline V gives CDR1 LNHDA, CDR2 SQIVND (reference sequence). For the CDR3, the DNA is TGTGCCAGTCTCCGGGACAGTAACTATGGCTACACCTTC. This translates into CASLRDSNYGYTF.

The CDR3 nucleotides are TGTGCCAGTAGTCGGGACTCCCTCGCCCCTCAGCCCCAGCATTTT. This sequence encodes CASSRDSLAPQPQHF. The chain employs TRBV19 and TRBJ1-5; TRBD1 is a possible D gene (5 bases). Trimming removed 5 bases from V and 6 bases from J, with 17 bases in between. CDR3 length equals 15 residues. The V gene's germline CDR1 is LNHDA and CDR2 SQIVND (reference sequence).

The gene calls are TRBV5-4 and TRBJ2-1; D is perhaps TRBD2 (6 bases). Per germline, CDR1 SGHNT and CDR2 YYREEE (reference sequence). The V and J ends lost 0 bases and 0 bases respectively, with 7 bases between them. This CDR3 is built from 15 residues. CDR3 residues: CASSLGGDSYNEQFF. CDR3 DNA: TGTGCCAGCAGCTTGGGGGGGGACTCCTACAATGAGCAGTTCTTC.

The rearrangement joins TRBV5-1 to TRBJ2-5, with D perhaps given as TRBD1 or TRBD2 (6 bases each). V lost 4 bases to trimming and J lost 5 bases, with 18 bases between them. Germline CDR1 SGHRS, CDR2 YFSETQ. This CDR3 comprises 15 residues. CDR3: CASSTLGGTMETQYF. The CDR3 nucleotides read TGCGCCAGCAGCACCCTAGGGGGGACGATGGAGACCCAGTACTTC.

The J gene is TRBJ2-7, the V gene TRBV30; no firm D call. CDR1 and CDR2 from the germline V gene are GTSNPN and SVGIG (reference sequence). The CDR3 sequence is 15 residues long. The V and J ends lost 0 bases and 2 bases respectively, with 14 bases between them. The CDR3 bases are TGTGCCTGGAGTGTACCTGGCACAATGACCTACGAGCAGTACTTC. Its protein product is CAWSVPGTMTYEQYF.

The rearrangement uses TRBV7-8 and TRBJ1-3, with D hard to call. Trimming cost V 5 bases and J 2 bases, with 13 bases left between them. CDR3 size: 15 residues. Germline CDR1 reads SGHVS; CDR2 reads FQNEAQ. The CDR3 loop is CASSPTPVPGNTIYF. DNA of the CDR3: TGTGCCAGCAGCCCTACCCCCGTCCCTGGAAACACCATATATTTT.